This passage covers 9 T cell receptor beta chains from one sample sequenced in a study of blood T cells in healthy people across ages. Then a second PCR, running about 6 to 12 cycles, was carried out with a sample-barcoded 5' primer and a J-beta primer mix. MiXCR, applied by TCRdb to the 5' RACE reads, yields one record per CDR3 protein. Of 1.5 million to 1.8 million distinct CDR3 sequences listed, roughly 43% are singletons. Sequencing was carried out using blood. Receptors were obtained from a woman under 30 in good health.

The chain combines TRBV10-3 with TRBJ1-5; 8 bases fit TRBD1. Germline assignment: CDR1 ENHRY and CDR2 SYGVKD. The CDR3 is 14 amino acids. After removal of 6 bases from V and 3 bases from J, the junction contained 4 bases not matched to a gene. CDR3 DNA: TGTGCCATCAGCGCGGGACAGGACAATCAGCCCCAGCATTTT. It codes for CAISAGQDNQPQHF.

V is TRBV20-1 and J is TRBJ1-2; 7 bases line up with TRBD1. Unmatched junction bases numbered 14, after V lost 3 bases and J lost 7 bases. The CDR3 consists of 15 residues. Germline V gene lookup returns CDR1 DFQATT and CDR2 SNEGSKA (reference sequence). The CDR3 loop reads CSASKVAGGDRGYTF. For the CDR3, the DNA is TGCAGTGCTAGTAAGGTGGCAGGGGGTGATCGTGGCTACACCTTC.

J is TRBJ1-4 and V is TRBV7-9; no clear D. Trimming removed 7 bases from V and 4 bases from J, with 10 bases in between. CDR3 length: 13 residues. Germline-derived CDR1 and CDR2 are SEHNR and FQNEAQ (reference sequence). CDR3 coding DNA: TGTGCCAGCACTCAAGCCGGTAATGAAAAACTGTTTTTT. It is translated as CASTQAGNEKLFF. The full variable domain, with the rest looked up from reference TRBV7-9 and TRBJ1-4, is DTGVSQNPRHKITKRGQNVTFRCDPISEHNRLYWYRQTLGQGPEFLTYFQNEAQLEKSRLLSDRFSAERPKGSFSTLEIQRTEQGDSAMYLCASTQAGNEKLFFGSGTQLSVL.

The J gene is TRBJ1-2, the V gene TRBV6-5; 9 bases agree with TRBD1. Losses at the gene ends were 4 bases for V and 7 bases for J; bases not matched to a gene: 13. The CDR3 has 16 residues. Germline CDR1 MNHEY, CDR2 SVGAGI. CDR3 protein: CASSSRTGAPRGGYTF. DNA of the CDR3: TGTGCCAGCAGTTCGCGGACAGGGGCCCCCAGGGGTGGCTACACCTTC.

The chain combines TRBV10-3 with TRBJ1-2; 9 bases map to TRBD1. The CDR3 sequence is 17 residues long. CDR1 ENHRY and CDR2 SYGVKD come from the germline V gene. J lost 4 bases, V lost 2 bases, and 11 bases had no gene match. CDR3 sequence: CAISEPYYRGQSYGYTF. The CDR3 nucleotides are TGTGCCATCAGTGAGCCTTATTACAGGGGGCAGAGCTATGGCTACACCTTC.

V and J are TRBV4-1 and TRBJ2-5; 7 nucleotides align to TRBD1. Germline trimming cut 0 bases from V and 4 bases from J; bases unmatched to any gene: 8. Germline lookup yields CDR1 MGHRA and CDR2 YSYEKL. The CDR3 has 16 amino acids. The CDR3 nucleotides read TGCGCCAGCAGCCAAGATCGAGGGGGACAGCTAGAGACCCAGTACTTC. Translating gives CASSQDRGGQLETQYF.

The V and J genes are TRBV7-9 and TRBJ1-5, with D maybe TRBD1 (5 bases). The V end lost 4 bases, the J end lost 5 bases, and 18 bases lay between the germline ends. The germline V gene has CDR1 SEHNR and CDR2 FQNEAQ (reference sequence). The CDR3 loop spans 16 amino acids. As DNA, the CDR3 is TGTGCCAGCAGCTCCAGCCTGGGGGGGGACGATCAGCCCCAGCATTTT. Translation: CASSSSLGGDDQPQHF.

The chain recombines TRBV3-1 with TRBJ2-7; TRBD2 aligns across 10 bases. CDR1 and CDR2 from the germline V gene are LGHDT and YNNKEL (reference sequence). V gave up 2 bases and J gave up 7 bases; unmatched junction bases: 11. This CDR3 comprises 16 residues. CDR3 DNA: TGTGCCAGCAGCCAATTTCTCAGCGGGGGGGACAATGAGCAGTACTTC. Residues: CASSQFLSGGDNEQYF.

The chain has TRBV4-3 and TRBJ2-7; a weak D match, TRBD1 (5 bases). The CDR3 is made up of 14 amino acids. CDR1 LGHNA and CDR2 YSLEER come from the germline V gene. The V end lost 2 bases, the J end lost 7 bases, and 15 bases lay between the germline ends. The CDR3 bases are TGCGCCAGCAGCCAATCTACAGGTGTTGATGAGCAGTACTTC. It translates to CASSQSTGVDEQYF.